This entry features one T cell receptor beta chain sequence. The antigen it binds to is not known. No clone much larger than this one lies a single base away; base qualities are absent. This sample is part of a study of T cell responses to AZD1222 COVID-19 vaccine (dated by TCRdb to about 2021). For context, the study as a whole: TCR sequencing covered some 240 trial participants: about 210 given two doses of AZD1222 and 26 given two doses of MenACWY control vaccine. Trial participants were enrolled into age subgroups of 18-55, 56-69 and 70-plus years, which contained approximately 150, 28 and 58 TCR-sequenced participants, respectively. Paper-wide results and their limitations: The whole spike protein was spanned by vaccine-associated CD4 TCRs, and dominant responses were seen in regions 160-218 and 743-854. The 56-69-year group was small, and its depth increase did not reach significance, likely because of low power. Conclusions about previously exposed vaccinees were limited because only six AZD1222 recipients were SARS-CoV-2 seropositive at baseline. Because no day 14 peak-response samples were available, the repertoires could be characterized only after the peak T cell response. After two AZD1222 doses, spike-specific TCR breadth and depth were significantly higher than at day 0 and than in MenACWY recipients. Reportedly, almost half of the unique spike-specific TCRs recognized epitopes lying outside the regions that are mutated in the B.1.351 and B.1.1.7 variants. Participants were mostly white British, with more females than males. The authors suggested clonal diversity may have been underestimated.

CDR3 length: 17 amino acids, cysteine to phenylalanine. CDR3 DNA only is kept here, 51 bases in frame from base 1. CDR1 and CDR2 were assigned from the germline V gene as MNHNS and SASEGT. V and J are truncated by 4 bases and 3 bases respectively, leaving an intervening sequence of 18 bases. The CDR3 regions of human TCRbeta chains were analyzed by immunosequencing. The published analysis was carried out like this. TCRs in the repertoires were matched against a reference library of SARS-CoV-2-specific TCRs that had been generated with the MIRA antigen-specificity platform. Breadth meant the fraction of unique TCRs that were SARS-CoV-2-associated, whereas depth meant the fraction of total T cells that were SARS-CoV-2-associated. Using the MIRA data, each spike-specific TCR was mapped to the spike region that the TCR reacts to and placed in a CD4 or CD8 class. Log10-transformed breadth and depth values were compared by one-way ANOVA with Sidak's multiple comparisons tests. TCRdb re-hosts the immuneACCESS table, in-frame sequences only. Its copies lack some clones; in the studies checked, an unresolved V gene accounts for under half of them, and the cause for the rest is not known. The DNA gave D and trimming, while V, J and clone size come from that table. In this sample the table shows some 130,000 clones, more than 90% of which occur a single time. The ten largest clones capture under 2% of the sample.

The time point tag for this specimen amounts to: about 28 days (+/-7) after the second vaccine dose. AZD1222 recipients with second doses at about 4 weeks or about 12 weeks were pooled, because spike-specific TCR depth and breadth did not differ between schedules. Vaccinee samples came from UK trials COV001 and COV002, including a single-blind randomized controlled phase 2/3 trial of AZD1222 (ChAdOx1 nCoV-19) in healthy adults. Trial participant PBMC samples were collected at day 0 and day 28 after the second dose for TCRbeta chain sequencing. The material sequenced was peripheral blood, taken 28 days after the second AZD1222 dose. This receptor was taken from an adult who received the AZD1222 COVID-19 vaccine. Recombination joined TRBV6-1 with TRBJ1-4; the D gene identity is not certain. The CDR3 corresponds to CASSVVAGGRSNEKLFF. At the DNA level, the sequence is TGTGCCAGCAGTGTGGTCGCCGGCGGACGGTCTAATGAAAAACTGTTTTTT.